This T cell receptor (beta chain) was sequenced during a study of T cells after yellow fever vaccination. This clonotype was seen ten or more times. Its antigen is undetermined. TCR cDNA, made by 5'RACE template switching, carried an added universal primer site and UMIs. A single record per CDR3 protein comes from TCRdb applying MiXCR to the 5' RACE reads. Altogether 350,000 to 450,000 distinct CDR3 sequences are present, roughly 6.2% being singletons, with the ten largest covering 15%. This CDR3 is built from 15 residues. Trimming took off 4 bases at V and 8 bases at J, with 16 bases between the two ends. Germline V gene lookup returns CDR1 KGHDR and CDR2 SFDVKD. General study results and limits: The secondary response was weaker but peaked faster, day 5 versus 15. Abundant clonotypes from the bulk population could contaminate FACS-sorted repertoires.

This sample comprised PBMCs, obtained 5 days after the yellow fever booster vaccination. This rearrangement joins TRBV24-1 to TRBJ2-2; a possible D gene is TRBD1 (6 bases). This clonotype was obtained from a young man who received the YFV17D yellow fever vaccine. CDR3: CATSETGHPNGELFF. The CDR3 DNA reads TGTGCCACCAGTGAGACGGGACACCCCAATGGGGAGCTGTTTTTT.